One sample yielded the 26 T cell receptor beta chains listed below, sequenced in a study of blood T cell repertoires in COVID-19. Libraries were prepared by immunoSEQ multiplex PCR; TCRdb keeps only in-frame clonotypes and omits some of them. The sample shows roughly 100,000 clones, more than 75% of them seen only once. The source material was peripheral blood. The origin of the receptors is a human donor in a cohort sampled during active COVID-19.

This clone showed up just a few times. The V call is TRBV6-1, the J call TRBJ2-7; 8 bases line up with TRBD2. In germline, CDR1 is MNHNS, CDR2 SASEGT. CDR3 length: 14 residues. Germline trimming cut 3 bases from V and 4 bases from J; bases unmatched to any gene: 5. DNA of the CDR3: TGTGCCAGCAGTGATTTAAGCGGGGGTTACGAGCAGTACTTC. Its protein is CASSDLSGGYEQYF.

This chain joins TRBV2 and TRBJ2-1, with 9 bases lining up with TRBD2. The CDR3 is made up of 15 amino acids. The junction had 6 bases not matched to a gene; V was cut back by 3 bases and J by 6 bases. Per germline, CDR1 SNHLY and CDR2 FYNNEI. CDR3 protein: CASSERLAGSNEQFF. CDR3 DNA sequence: TGTGCCAGCAGTGAGAGGCTAGCGGGATCCAATGAGCAGTTCTTC.

This sequence joins TRBV19 and TRBJ2-7; D gene ambiguous. Germline V lookup: CDR1 LNHDA, CDR2 SQIVND (reference sequence). The CDR3 totals 14 residues. Trimming took 5 bases from V and 6 from J, leaving 17 bases between them. The CDR3: CASSSPPSSSEQYF. CDR3 sequence (DNA): TGTGCCAGTAGTTCCCCCCCCTCTTCGAGCGAGCAGTACTTC. The entire variable domain, with the rest obtained from reference TRBV19 and TRBJ2-7, is as follows: DGGITQSPKYLFRKEGQNVTLSCEQNLNHDAMYWYRQDPGQGLRLIYYSQIVNDFQKGDIAEGYSVSREKKESFPLTVTSAQKNPTAFYLCASSSPPSSSEQYFGPGTRLTVT.

This clone was seen only a few times. The CDR3 sequence: CAIRDRHGYTF. The CDR3 nucleotides read TGTGCCATCAGGGACAGACATGGCTACACCTTC. J is TRBJ1-2 and V is TRBV10-3; tentative D call: TRBD1 (6 bases). CDR1 ENHRY and CDR2 SYGVKD come from the germline V gene. CDR3 size: 11 residues. V lost 6 bases, J lost 6 bases, and 8 bases lay in between.

The chain combines TRBV28 with TRBJ1-5; D unresolved. The V end was cut by 6 bases, the J end by 4 bases, with 7 bases between. The CDR3 sequence is 12 residues long. Germline CDR1 MDHEN, CDR2 SYDVKM. The CDR3 here is CASSLLNQPQHF. CDR3 DNA sequence: TGTGCCAGCAGCCTGTTGAATCAGCCCCAGCATTTT.

This sequence joins TRBV5-6 and TRBJ2-1; the match to TRBD2 covers 9 bases. V lost 0 bases, J lost 2 bases, and 3 bases stayed unmatched. Germline V lookup: CDR1 SGHDT, CDR2 YYEEEE. CDR3 length equals 16 residues. The CDR3 reads CASSLAGGGAYNEQFF. The CDR3 bases are TGTGCCAGCAGCTTGGCAGGCGGGGGGGCCTACAATGAGCAGTTCTTC. The full variable domain, rest sourced from reference TRBV5-6 and TRBJ2-1, is DAGVTQSPTHLIKTRGQQVTLRCSPKSGHDTVSWYQQALGQGPQFIFQYYEEEERQRGNFPDRFSGHQFPNYSSELNVNALLLGDSALYLCASSLAGGGAYNEQFFGPGTRLTVL.

V and J are TRBV5-1 and TRBJ2-3, with TRBD2 identical over 10 bases. The trim removed 1 base at V and 6 bases at J, leaving 5 bases unmatched. The CDR3 has 15 amino acids. Germline CDR1 SGHRS, CDR2 YFSETQ. In nucleotides, the CDR3 is TGCGCCAGCAGCTTGAGCGGGGGGGCAACGGATACGCAGTATTTT. This gives the protein CASSLSGGATDTQYF. Filled out from reference TRBV5-1 and TRBJ2-3, the complete variable domain reads KAGVTQTPRYLIKTRGQQVTLSCSPISGHRSVSWYQQTPGQGLQFLFEYFSETQRNKGNFPGRFSGRQFSNSRSEMNVSTLELGDSALYLCASSLSGGATDTQYFGPGTRLTVL.

This clone was recorded only once. V gene TRBV4-2 combines with J gene TRBJ1-2, with unresolved D. Looked up from germline, CDR1 is LGHNA and CDR2 is YNFKEQ. Trimming cost V 0 bases and J 0 bases, with 8 bases left between them. This CDR3 contains 15 residues. CDR3 nucleotide sequence: TGTGCCAGCAGCCAAGATAACACCCCTAACTATGGCTACACCTTC. It translates to CASSQDNTPNYGYTF.

The genes are TRBV5-1 and TRBJ2-3; the match to TRBD1 covers 8 bases. The V gene end was trimmed by 4 bases and the J gene end by 2 bases; junction bases not matched to a gene: 6. The CDR3 is 15 residues long. Germline-derived CDR1 and CDR2 are SGHRS and YFSETQ. CDR3 coding DNA: TGCGCCAGCAGCGGCCAGGGGGCCTTCACAGATACGCAGTATTTT. Translated: CASSGQGAFTDTQYF.

The chain recombines TRBV7-8 with TRBJ2-5; D unclear. CDR3 length: 12 residues. Germline CDR1 is SGHVS and CDR2 is FQNEAQ. V was cut by 2 bases and J by 2 bases, with 3 bases left in between. Here the CDR3 reads CASSLLQETQYF. DNA of the CDR3: TGTGCCAGCAGCTTACTTCAAGAGACCCAGTACTTC.

The chain recombines TRBV5-4 with TRBJ2-3; TRBD2 is a possible D gene (5 bases). CDR1 and CDR2 (germline): SGHNT, YYREEE (reference sequence). Trimming took off 2 bases at V and 5 bases at J, with 12 bases between the two ends. This CDR3 has 14 amino acids. The CDR3 spells CASSFTGVQDTQYF. DNA for the CDR3: TGTGCCAGCAGCTTTACCGGGGTGCAAGATACGCAGTATTTT.

The rearrangement uses TRBV7-3 and TRBJ2-5; TRBD1 aligns across 10 bases. Trimming at V came to 4 bases and at J to 2 bases, leaving 1 base not matched to a gene. CDR3 length equals 14 residues. Germline values: CDR1 SGHTA, CDR2 FQGTGA. The CDR3 protein is CASSWTGGQETQYF. The CDR3, as DNA: TGTGCCAGCAGCTGGACAGGGGGACAAGAGACCCAGTACTTC. The variable domain in full, completed from reference TRBV7-3 and TRBJ2-5, reads GAGVSQTPSNKVTEKGKYVELRCDPISGHTALYWYRQSLGQGPEFLIYFQGTGAADDSGLPNDRFFAVRPEGSVSTLKIQRTERGDSAVYLCASSWTGGQETQYFGPGTRLLVL.

This clone was seen a single time. The genes are TRBV19 and TRBJ2-3, with 10 bases that match TRBD2. The CDR3 is 18 amino acids. The germline CDR1 and CDR2 sequences are LNHDA and SQIVND (reference sequence). The V gene end was trimmed by 3 bases and the J gene end by 0 bases; junction bases not matched to a gene: 9. The CDR3 here is CASSMMASGSISTDTQYF. DNA for the CDR3: TGTGCCAGTAGTATGATGGCTAGCGGGAGTATTAGCACAGATACGCAGTATTTT.

V is TRBV19 and J is TRBJ1-1; D not resolved. The CDR3 runs 14 residues. V was trimmed by 0 bases and J by 8 bases, leaving 13 bases between them. Looked up from germline, CDR1 is LNHDA and CDR2 is SQIVND (reference sequence). CDR3 sequence reads: CASSIDRIAGEAFF. DNA for the CDR3: TGTGCCAGTAGTATAGATCGGATCGCGGGGGAAGCTTTCTTT. Complete variable domain (other parts from reference TRBV19 and TRBJ1-1): DGGITQSPKYLFRKEGQNVTLSCEQNLNHDAMYWYRQDPGQGLRLIYYSQIVNDFQKGDIAEGYSVSREKKESFPLTVTSAQKNPTAFYLCASSIDRIAGEAFFGQGTRLTVV.

This clone was seen only a few times. CDR3 bases: TGTGCCAGCAGCTTCGGCGGGACTAGCGGGCGAGAGACCCAGTACTTC. Its protein is CASSFGGTSGRETQYF. This chain uses TRBV7-9 with TRBJ2-5; 12 bases fit TRBD2. CDR1 is SEHNR, CDR2 FQNEAQ, per germline (reference sequence). The CDR3 spans 16 residues. The V segment lost 3 bases and the J segment 4 bases; nucleotides outside the gene matches: 6.

This rearrangement joins TRBV3-1 (or the pseudogene TRBV3-2) to TRBJ2-7, with 8 bases lining up with TRBD1. The CDR3 is made up of 15 amino acids. J lost 4 bases, V lost 0 bases, and 5 bases had no gene match. Per the germline V gene, CDR1 is LGHDT and CDR2 is YNNKEL (reference sequence). CDR3 bases: TGTGCCAGCAGCCAAGATTCGACAGGGGTTTACGAGCAGTACTTC. As protein: CASSQDSTGVYEQYF.

The rearrangement links TRBV19 to TRBJ2-7; TRBD1 aligns across 7 bases. V dropped 8 bases and J dropped 8; count of bases not matched to a gene: 12. From germline, CDR1 is LNHDA and CDR2 SQIVND (reference sequence). This CDR3 comprises 13 residues. The chain's CDR3 is CASGEETGIKQYF. The CDR3 DNA follows: TGTGCCAGTGGGGAAGAGACAGGGATCAAGCAGTACTTC.

The chain uses TRBV9 and TRBJ2-4; D is uncertain. V was trimmed by 5 bases and J by 7 bases, leaving 10 bases between them. The CDR3 sequence is 12 residues long. CDR1 is SGDLS and CDR2 is YYNGEE in the germline V gene. The CDR3 sequence: CASSPGSNIQYF. CDR3 sequence (DNA): TGTGCCAGCAGTCCCGGTTCCAACATTCAGTACTTC.

The count of this clone is one. V is TRBV7-2 and J is TRBJ1-1; D gene ambiguous. CDR1 is SGHTA and CDR2 is FQGNSA in the germline V gene. The V and J ends lost 1 base and 0 bases respectively, with 6 bases between them. There are 14 residues in the CDR3. CDR3 residues: CASSLGRLNTEAFF. The CDR3 DNA reads TGTGCCAGCAGCTTAGGTCGGTTGAACACTGAAGCTTTCTTT.

Note on this clone: Other DNA sequences in the sample encode the same CDR3. This chain joins TRBV7-9 and TRBJ1-3; D uncertain. Per germline, CDR1 SEHNR and CDR2 FQNEAQ (reference sequence). The length of the CDR3 is 14 residues. Trimming removed 5 bases from V and 0 bases from J, with 8 bases in between. CDR3 residues: CASSRSRSGNTIYF. The CDR3 DNA reads as TGTGCCAGCAGCCGGTCACGCTCTGGAAACACCATATATTTT.

The chain combines TRBV4-1 with TRBJ2-5, with a weak D call TRBD2 (5 bases). CDR1 and CDR2 from the germline V gene are MGHRA and YSYEKL. The V end was cut by 2 bases, the J end by 5 bases, with 12 bases between. The CDR3 has 14 residues. The CDR3 bases are TGCGCCAGCAGCCAACCGGGATCCGTCGAGACCCAGTACTTC. Protein: CASSQPGSVETQYF.

The chain recombines TRBV10-3 with TRBJ2-2, with 9 nucleotides matching TRBD2. Germline assignment: CDR1 ENHRY and CDR2 SYGVKD. This CDR3 contains 16 residues. V trimming: 11 bases; J trimming: 7 bases; junction bases outside the gene matches: 17. This chain's CDR3 is CASRGLAGRGGGELFF. CDR3 sequence (DNA): TGTGCCTCCCGGGGGCTAGCGGGGCGAGGCGGCGGGGAGCTGTTTTTT.

The table lists this clone with a count of one. The gene calls are TRBV4-2 and TRBJ1-4, with 8 nucleotides matching TRBD1. The CDR3 is made up of 15 amino acids. Germline CDR1 and CDR2: LGHNA and YNFKEQ. J lost 8 bases, V lost 0 bases, and 5 bases had no gene match. The CDR3 sequence is CASSQERTGSEKLFF. The CDR3 region has the DNA TGTGCCAGCAGCCAAGAGCGGACAGGGAGCGAAAAACTGTTTTTT.

The table lists this clone with a few counts. This chain connects TRBV7-9 to TRBJ1-3; 11 bases align to TRBD1. After removal of 5 bases from V and 3 bases from J, the junction contained 9 bases not matched to a gene. This CDR3 has 17 residues. Germline V lookup: CDR1 SEHNR, CDR2 FQNEAQ (reference sequence). The CDR3 region has the DNA TGTGCCAGCAGCGGGGGGACAGGGGGATTGTTTGGAAACACCATATATTTT. This translates into CASSGGTGGLFGNTIYF.

There are a few counts of this clone. The J gene is TRBJ2-7, the V gene TRBV5-1, with 10 bases matching TRBD1. V dropped 4 bases and J dropped 3; count of bases not matched to a gene: 7. Germline CDR1 and CDR2: SGHRS and YFSETQ. The CDR3 consists of 15 residues. The CDR3 region is CASSAGTGAVYEQYF. CDR3 nucleotide sequence: TGCGCCAGCAGCGCCGGGACAGGGGCTGTCTACGAGCAGTACTTC.

The rearrangement joins TRBV6-5 to TRBJ1-1; D is uncertain. The CDR3 has 14 amino acids. V was cut by 7 bases and J by 1 base, with 13 bases left in between. CDR1 MNHEY and CDR2 SVGAGI come from the germline V gene. CDR3 in amino acids: CASIRPGGNTEAFF. The CDR3 bases are TGTGCCAGCATTAGGCCAGGTGGGAACACTGAAGCTTTCTTT.